The source of this T cell receptor (beta chain) is a study of T cells after yellow fever vaccination. About the study: SMART-Seq v4 Ultra Low Input handled preparation of low-cell-number fractions. The study's findings and limits: Clones from primary vaccination mostly reappeared after the booster (roughly 95% CD4, around 90% CD8). Abundant clonotypes from the bulk population could contaminate FACS-sorted repertoires. Weaker overall was a secondary response that nonetheless peaked faster, on day 5 versus 15.

The CDR3 is made up of 16 amino acids. Germline-derived CDR1 and CDR2 are SQVTM and ANQGSEA. Trimming at V came to 0 bases and at J to 0 bases, leaving 4 bases not matched to a gene. From the 5' RACE reads, TCRdb called clonotypes with MiXCR, one entry per CDR3 protein. There are about 340,000 distinct CDR3 sequences in the sample; approximately 4% occur only once, and less than 25% lies in the top ten. Details on this clonotype: What it binds is not known.

The chain combines TRBV29-1 with TRBJ2-3, with TRBD2 identical over 9 bases. The sample in question was PBMCs, obtained 5 days after the yellow fever booster vaccination. The clonotype comes from a man aged 18 to 30 who received the YFV17D yellow fever vaccine. The DNA for the CDR3 is TGCAGCGTTGAAGATCATGCGGGGGGGAGCACAGATACGCAGTATTTT. This encodes CSVEDHAGGSTDTQYF.